The rows below give T cell receptor beta chains drawn from one sample of a study of blood T cell repertoires in COVID-19. Produced via immunoSEQ multiplex PCR; TCRdb's table is partial and in-frame only. Among 400,000 to 500,000 clones listed, around nine tenths were seen once. Sequences were obtained from PBMCs or T cells enriched from blood (not recorded which). The receptors derive from a woman aged 18-35 years who had been exposed to COVID-19. The CDR3 runs from the conserved cysteine through the conserved F or W.

v_call,cdr3_aa
TRBV6-4,CASSDSIGGADTQYF
TRBV19,CASSFGGGYEQYF
TRBV7-3,CASSQEGGVDTQYF
TRBV11-3,CASSTEFTGELFF
TRBV5-1,CASSLVSGITYNEQFF
TRBV6-5,CASSKDRANTEAFF
TRBV10-1,CASSESGTGGYEQYF
TRBV6-5,CASSYSGYGAYEQYF
TRBV21-1,CAFRETSTDTQYF
TRBV6-5,CASSSNLEKLFF
TRBV2,CASSEAPGRYEQYF
TRBV6-1,CASSDYRTYEQYF
TRBV27,CASSLRSVRDRGQPQHF
TRBV24-1,CATSSTQGSEQYF
TRBV20-1,CSASIRDEQFF
TRBV7-2,CASSITGAQGNTIYF
TRBV29-1,CSVERASGTYEQYF
TRBV6-5,CASIITTGGTEAFF
TRBV28,CASTKTGTSGNQPQHF
TRBV7-9,CASSSIGGPEKLFF
TRBV3-1/TRBV3-2,CASSQETIYAGEQFF
TRBV15,CATSRYKLDTQYF
TRBV3-1/TRBV3-2,CASSQETLGEGMNTGELFF
TRBV7-2,CASSPLAGSEQFF
TRBV10-2,CASGRADSARINEQFF
TRBV27,CASSLLAPTSGSYNEQFF
TRBV24-1,CATTPPGSTGELFF
TRBV6-5,CASSYMDTSPLHF
TRBV14,CASSLLATKYIQYF
TRBV14,CASSQGQGLTYEQYF
TRBV29-1,CSVEDRYNEQFF
TRBV2,CASMEGDTEAFF
TRBV6-5,CASSYSSSGRGEQFF
TRBV14,CASSHRTLSGNTIYF
TRBV19,CASSARTGAYGYTF
TRBV7-2,CASSRDRNYGYTF
TRBV10-1,CASSPGTHTDTQYF
TRBV28,CASSLGASGFNTGELFF
TRBV7-2,CASSLARGTSATYEQYF
TRBV10-3,CAIQQGAMNTEAFF
TRBV29-1,CSVGDLGYEQYF
TRBV2,CASSNRLGTSGANEQFF
TRBV7-2,CASSRRTGRQETQYF
TRBV27,CASSLGWDRISYNSPLHF
TRBV6-5,CASSRQGAIRSPLHF
TRBV11-3,CASSRQGGPLHF
TRBV18,CASSPPGRTSGVSSTDTQYF
TRBV30,CAWSPADRGRIQPQHF
TRBV10-2,CATSGSYEQYF
TRBV6-5,CASRPYSSTDTQYF
TRBV16,CASRLGTGYTEAFF
TRBV24-1,CATSDPGTDSPYEQYF
TRBV7-6,CASSPLLAGGPGEQFF
TRBV7-2,CASSFLANEQFF
TRBV27,CASSLTGDPGNTIYF
TRBV12-3/TRBV12-4,CASSLAGDNEQFF
TRBV28,CAIRPDRVYQPQHF
TRBV5-8,CASRPGLLRHGYTF
TRBV6-5,CASSYGQHSGNTIYF